The 26 T cell receptor beta chains below come from one sample, sequenced in a study of blood T cell repertoires in COVID-19. Produced via immunoSEQ multiplex PCR; TCRdb's table is partial and in-frame only. The sample lists about 350,000 clones, about 87% occurring once. The sample taken for sequencing was PBMCs or T cells enriched from blood (not recorded which). These receptor sequences come from a woman in her 30s who had recovered from COVID-19.

This clone was observed a single time. Other DNA variants within this sample encode the same CDR3. The gene calls are TRBV18 and TRBJ1-1; no clear D gene. The length of the CDR3 is 13 residues. The germline V gene encodes CDR1 KGHSH and CDR2 LQKENI. Trimming left V 2 bases short and J 2 bases short, with 6 bases between. The DNA for the CDR3 is TGTGCCAGCTCACCAGGAGTTAACACTGAAGCTTTCTTT. Protein product: CASSPGVNTEAFF.

This sequence joins TRBV6-9 and TRBJ2-3; 13 bases line up with TRBD2. Germline CDR1 and CDR2: MNHGY and SVAAGI. V was clipped by 5 bases and J by 4 bases; unmatched bases: 9. The CDR3 spans 17 residues. CDR3 nucleotides: TGTGCCAGCAGTAATCACCAACTAGCGGGGGGGCCAGATACGCAGTATTTT. Protein: CASSNHQLAGGPDTQYF.

This clone was seen only a few times. J is TRBJ2-2 and V is TRBV15; 12 nucleotides agree with TRBD1. Germline CDR1 LNHNV, CDR2 YYDKDF (reference sequence). V lost 3 bases to trimming and J lost 7 bases; unmatched junction nucleotides: 18. The CDR3 length is 20 residues. The CDR3 DNA is TGTGCCACCAGCAGTTATAGGGGACAGGGGGCGCGACTAGCGTTCGGGGAGCTGTTTTTT. The encoded protein is CATSSYRGQGARLAFGELFF.

The genes are TRBV21-1 and TRBJ2-3; the table's D call TRBD2 went unverified against the DNA. TRBV21-1 is a listed pseudogene. This CDR3 has 15 amino acids. CDR3 loop: CASSKERLASDTQYF. The CDR3 DNA is TGTGCCAGCAGCAAAGAACGACTAGCTTCAGATACGCAGTATTTT.

The CDR3, as DNA: TGTGCCAGTAGTATGGAGGGAGGCCACACTGAAGCTTTCTTT. Protein: CASSMEGGHTEAFF. The J gene is TRBJ1-1, the V gene TRBV19; D is unresolved. This CDR3 region has 14 residues. The germline CDR1 and CDR2 sequences are LNHDA and SQIVND (reference sequence). V was trimmed by 3 bases and J by 3 bases, leaving 11 bases between them.

This clone is categorized as medium-sized (0.01 to 0.1%). The chain employs TRBV18 and TRBJ1-1; 10 nucleotides agree with TRBD1. The CDR3 covers 15 residues. Germline CDR1 is KGHSH and CDR2 is LQKENI. Unmatched junction bases numbered 12, after V lost 3 bases and J lost 11 bases. CDR3 sequence: CASSPYRDRGETAFF. The CDR3 DNA reads as TGTGCCAGCTCACCTTACCGGGACAGGGGTGAAACGGCTTTCTTT.

In nucleotides, the CDR3 is TGTGCCAGCAGGGGGACAGGGGGCAATCGGGGCATGAACACTGAAGCTTTCTTT. Residues: CASRGTGGNRGMNTEAFF. The V and J genes are TRBV2 and TRBJ1-1; 12 nucleotides align to TRBD1. CDR3 length: 18 amino acids. CDR1 SNHLY and CDR2 FYNNEI come from the germline V gene. Losses at the gene ends were 6 bases for V and 0 bases for J; bases not matched to a gene: 11.

This sequence joins TRBV5-4 and TRBJ1-2; D uncertain. CDR1 SGHNT and CDR2 YYREEE come from the germline V gene (reference sequence). The CDR3 covers 14 residues. With 0 bases removed from V and 2 bases from J, the gap between germline ends came to 8 bases. The CDR3 here is CASSLAEGNYGYTF. DNA of the CDR3: TGTGCCAGCAGCTTGGCCGAGGGAAACTATGGCTACACCTTC.

This chain joins TRBV5-6 and TRBJ2-2; D might be TRBD2 (5 bases). V gave up 1 base and J gave up 6 bases, with 7 bases separating them. The CDR3 length is 13 residues. Looked up from germline, CDR1 is SGHDT and CDR2 is YYEEEE. CDR3 loop: CASSLRGPGELFF. DNA of the CDR3: TGTGCCAGCAGCTTGAGAGGGCCCGGGGAGCTGTTTTTT.

This clone was counted only a few times. The rearrangement joins TRBV6-4 to TRBJ2-2; 9 nucleotides match TRBD2. CDR1 and CDR2 (germline): MRHNA, SNTAGT. CDR3 length: 15 amino acids. V dropped 4 bases and J dropped 1; count of bases not matched to a gene: 1. The CDR3: CASSVLAGNTGELFF. The CDR3 region has the DNA TGTGCCAGCAGTGTACTAGCGGGGAACACCGGGGAGCTGTTTTTT.

The chain recombines TRBV7-2 with TRBJ2-1; 7 bases agree with TRBD1. Trimming cost V 3 bases and J 0 bases; bases outside gene matches: 2. CDR3 length: 15 residues. CDR1 and CDR2 from the germline V gene are SGHTA and FQGNSA. The CDR3 region is CASSFTGDSYNEQFF. The CDR3 DNA sequence: TGTGCCAGCAGCTTTACAGGGGACTCCTACAATGAGCAGTTCTTC.

V usage is TRBV4-2 and J usage is TRBJ1-2, with 7 bases aligning to TRBD1. Germline V CDR1 and CDR2: LGHNA, YNFKEQ. After removal of 4 bases from V and 4 bases from J, the junction contained 9 bases not matched to a gene. The CDR3 is 15 amino acids. The CDR3 DNA follows: TGTGCCAGCAGCCCCCGACCAGGGGGGACCTATGGCTACACCTTC. This encodes CASSPRPGGTYGYTF.

This clone was counted between two and nine times. CDR3 in DNA: TGTGCCAGCAGCGGGGGCTCCTACGAGCAGTACTTC. It encodes CASSGGSYEQYF. The chain is built from TRBV6-5 and TRBJ2-7, with a tentative D call TRBD2 (6 bases). From germline, CDR1 is MNHEY and CDR2 SVGAGI. The V end was cut by 6 bases, the J end by 0 bases, with 6 bases between. This CDR3 contains 12 residues.

V gene TRBV6-5 combines with J gene TRBJ1-3; D call uncertain. The CDR3 is 16 amino acids. The ends were cut back, 2 bases at V and 0 bases at J, with 11 bases in the middle. Germline-derived CDR1 and CDR2 are MNHEY and SVGAGI. This CDR3 is CASSYDGGVSGNTIYF. CDR3 bases: TGTGCCAGCAGTTACGATGGTGGAGTCTCTGGAAACACCATATATTTT.

V gene TRBV3-1 (or the pseudogene TRBV3-2) combines with J gene TRBJ2-7; D is perhaps TRBD2 (5 bases). The CDR3 totals 12 residues. The V gene's germline CDR1 is LGHDT and CDR2 YNNKEL (reference sequence). The germline V and J ends were trimmed by 5 bases and 6 bases, with 11 bases remaining between them. As DNA, the CDR3 is TGTGCCAGCAGCGTCCGCCGGGGCGAGCAGTACTTC. Translated: CASSVRRGEQYF.

The V gene is TRBV27, the J gene TRBJ1-6; D unresolved. Germline CDR1 and CDR2: MNHEY and SMNVEV (reference sequence). Trimming removed 5 bases at V and 7 bases at J, with 15 bases between. The CDR3 consists of 15 residues. CDR3 region: CASSPRTSSNSPLHF. CDR3 coding DNA: TGTGCCAGCAGTCCCCGGACTTCCTCCAATTCACCCCTCCACTTT.

The rearrangement uses TRBV27 and TRBJ1-2; a possible D gene is TRBD1 (5 bases). Germline CDR1 is MNHEY and CDR2 is SMNVEV (reference sequence). CDR3 size: 13 residues. V was trimmed by 2 bases and J by 5 bases, leaving 9 bases between them. The CDR3 bases are TGTGCCAGCAGTTTAGCCCAGGGTTATGGCTACACCTTC. This encodes CASSLAQGYGYTF.

The chain combines TRBV2 with TRBJ1-2, with 7 bases matching TRBD1. The CDR3 has 13 amino acids. CDR1 and CDR2 from the germline V gene are SNHLY and FYNNEI. V gave up 9 bases and J gave up 1 base; unmatched junction bases: 5. The CDR3 loop reads CARDRVHNYGYTF. CDR3 DNA: TGTGCCAGAGACAGGGTTCATAACTATGGCTACACCTTC. Together with reference TRBV2 and TRBJ1-2, the CDR3 gives the full variable domain: EPEVTQTPSHQVTQMGQEVILRCVPISNHLYFYWYRQILGQKVEFLVSFYNNEISEKSEIFDDQFSVERPDGSNFTLKIRSTKLEDSAMYFCARDRVHNYGYTFGSGTRLTVV.

The chain joins TRBV19 to TRBJ1-1, with D unclear. V was cut by 3 bases and J by 9 bases, with 11 bases left in between. The CDR3 has 12 residues. Germline CDR1 reads LNHDA; CDR2 reads SQIVND (reference sequence). CDR3 nucleotides: TGTGCCAGTAGTATTAGCCTCTCGAAAGCTTTCTTT. The encoded protein is CASSISLSKAFF.

In its sample, this clone was seen once. J is TRBJ1-1 and V is TRBV5-8; no clear D. The germline CDR1 and CDR2 sequences are SGHTS and YDEGEE. The CDR3 is made up of 12 amino acids. V lost 0 bases, J lost 10 bases, and 10 bases lay in between. CDR3 amino acids: CASSLDAGAAFF. In DNA, the CDR3 is TGTGCCAGCAGCTTGGATGCAGGCGCAGCTTTCTTT.

The genes are TRBV12-3 or TRBV12-4 and TRBJ1-2; D not resolved. The CDR3 spans 13 residues. The V end lost 8 bases, the J end lost 5 bases, and 15 bases lay between the germline ends. CDR3 nucleotide sequence: TGTGCCAGCGGAACCGCCCGGGAGTATGGCTACACCTTC. Amino acids: CASGTAREYGYTF.

The rearrangement joins TRBV5-1 to TRBJ2-2; a possible D gene is TRBD2 (5 bases). Trimming shortened V by 4 bases and J by 6 bases, and 16 bases separated the two germline ends. Germline V CDR1 and CDR2: SGHRS, YFSETQ. The CDR3 contains 15 residues. The CDR3, as DNA: TGCGCCAGCAGCCCCGCGGGTAGTGGGGCCGGGGAGCTGTTTTTT. Translating it yields CASSPAGSGAGELFF.

The chain has TRBV2 and TRBJ2-2, with D possibly TRBD2 on 5 matching bases. Germline CDR1 SNHLY, CDR2 FYNNEI. This CDR3 region has 13 residues. V dropped 6 bases and J dropped 5 bases, with 10 bases sitting between them. The CDR3 sequence: CASRPEGTGELFF. CDR3 coding DNA: TGTGCCAGCAGACCCGAGGGAACCGGGGAGCTGTTTTTT.

The J gene is TRBJ2-7, the V gene TRBV2, with D unresolved. Trimming stripped 4 bases from V and 0 bases from J, with 10 bases between. Looked up from germline, CDR1 is SNHLY and CDR2 is FYNNEI. CDR3 size: 14 residues. This CDR3 is CASSGELSSYEQYF. DNA of the CDR3: TGTGCCAGCAGTGGTGAGCTAAGCTCCTACGAGCAGTACTTC.

The V call is TRBV19, the J call TRBJ2-1, with 7 bases identical to TRBD2. This CDR3 has 15 residues. Germline CDR1 LNHDA, CDR2 SQIVND (reference sequence). J was trimmed by 10 bases and V by 1 base; bases with no gene match: 10. This CDR3 reads CASSIGRLAVNEQFF. DNA of the CDR3: TGTGCCAGTAGTATAGGACGACTAGCAGTTAACGAGCAGTTCTTC.

The count of this clone is one. The J gene is TRBJ1-1, the V gene TRBV5-1; D remains ambiguous. Trimming stripped 3 bases from V and 1 base from J, with 7 bases between. This CDR3 has 13 residues. From germline, CDR1 is SGHRS and CDR2 YFSETQ. CDR3 residues: CASSSPGNTEAFF. DNA of the CDR3: TGCGCCAGCAGCTCGCCGGGGAACACTGAAGCTTTCTTT.